The 9 T cell receptor beta chains below all came from one sample that was sequenced in a study of T cells in Graves' hyperthyroidism and ophthalmopathy. Amplified TCR beta CDR3 regions derived from RNA transcripts. The HTBI set primed first-round TCR CDR3 RT-PCR. TCRdb re-called the multiplex PCR reads with MiXCR, one entry per CDR3 protein. The sample has around 450,000 distinct CDR3 sequences, 15% to 18% seen once. Sequences were obtained from blood. The receptors were gathered from a woman aged 18-35 years with Graves' hyperthyroidism.

This chain uses TRBV11-2 with TRBJ2-7, with 9 bases matching TRBD2. J gave up 1 base and V 1 base, and 5 bases lay outside the gene matches. The CDR3 runs 16 residues. Germline V gene sequence: CDR1 SGHAT, CDR2 FQNNGV. The CDR3 DNA reads as TGTGCCAGCAGCTTAGGGTCCAGCGGGGGGTCCTACGAGCAGTACTTC. The encoded protein is CASSLGSSGGSYEQYF.

The gene calls are TRBV24-1 and TRBJ2-3; no reliable D call. This CDR3 region has 16 residues. Germline V gene lookup returns CDR1 KGHDR and CDR2 SFDVKD. Trimming stripped 2 bases from V and 2 bases from J, with 13 bases between. CDR3 DNA sequence: TGTGCCACCAGTGATTCCATCCAGGAAATCACAGATACGCAGTATTTT. Its protein is CATSDSIQEITDTQYF.

This clonotype was counted at least ten times. The rearrangement links TRBV2 to TRBJ1-5; D uncertain. CDR1 SNHLY and CDR2 FYNNEI come from the germline V gene. V lost 2 bases, J lost 0 bases, and 5 bases lay in between. The CDR3 runs 14 residues. The CDR3 DNA follows: TGTGCCAGCAGTGAATTAGATAGCAATCAGCCCCAGCATTTT. It is translated as CASSELDSNQPQHF.

The rearrangement links TRBV3-1 to TRBJ2-2; TRBD2 aligns across 8 bases. This CDR3 is built from 16 residues. The germline gives CDR1 LGHDT, CDR2 YNNKEL (reference sequence). With V trimmed by 2 bases and J by 0 bases, 2 bases remained unmatched. The CDR3 loop is CASSQKAGANTGELFF. Written as DNA, the CDR3 is TGTGCCAGCAGCCAAAAAGCGGGAGCGAACACCGGGGAGCTGTTTTTT.

This clonotype was found a few times. This chain joins TRBV6-1 and TRBJ2-3, with a tentative D call TRBD1 (5 bases). This CDR3 spans 14 amino acids. V dropped 5 bases and J dropped 2 bases, with 11 bases sitting between them. CDR1 and CDR2 from the germline V gene are MNHNS and SASEGT. The CDR3 here is CASSKGILTDTQYF. In nucleotides, the CDR3 is TGTGCCAGCAGTAAGGGGATCCTCACAGATACGCAGTATTTT.

This clonotype was observed a handful of times. The J gene is TRBJ2-3, the V gene TRBV4-3; TRBD1 matches at 10 bases. Germline V gene lookup returns CDR1 LGHNA and CDR2 YSLEER. The CDR3 length is 16 residues. V shed 2 bases and J 1 base; nucleotides not matched to a gene: 3. The DNA of the CDR3 is TGCGCCAGCAGCCAACTCGGACAGGGGGGCACAGATACGCAGTATTTT. It specifies CASSQLGQGGTDTQYF.

Ten or more counts support this clonotype. The chain recombines TRBV6-4 with TRBJ2-1, with 11 nucleotides matching TRBD1. This CDR3 is built from 14 residues. CDR1 is MRHNA and CDR2 is SNTAGT in the germline V gene. Germline trimming cut 2 bases from V and 6 bases from J; bases unmatched to any gene: 0. The chain's CDR3 is CASSDGTGGNEQFF. CDR3 sequence (DNA): TGTGCCAGCAGTGACGGGACAGGGGGCAATGAGCAGTTCTTC.

The genes are TRBV4-3 and TRBJ2-3, with D uncertain. Trimming removed 1 base at V and 6 bases at J, with 14 bases between. The germline gives CDR1 LGHNA, CDR2 YSLEER. The CDR3 loop spans 15 amino acids. Written as DNA, the CDR3 is TGCGCCAGCAGCCAAGGGGCCCACCCGAGGGATACGCAGTATTTT. This sequence encodes CASSQGAHPRDTQYF.

J is TRBJ1-1 and V is TRBV7-3; D may be TRBD1 (6 bases). The germline CDR1 and CDR2 sequences are SGHTA and FQGTGA. The V end was cut by 5 bases, the J end by 5 bases, with 15 bases between. The length of the CDR3 is 14 residues. CDR3 coding DNA: TGTGCCAGCAGCATCCAGGGGCAGGGGACTGAAGCTTTCTTT. Amino acid sequence: CASSIQGQGTEAFF.